This T cell receptor beta chain derives from a study of CD8+ T cells in alopecia areata. Notes on the study in general: Compared with normal scalp, lesional scalp had higher clonality and more expanded CD8+ clones.

Sorting of pooled cutaneous lymph node cells was based on CD4, CD8alpha, NKG2D, NKG2ACE and other markers. cDNA reverse transcribed from extracted RNA served as the sequencing template. Some clones are missing from TCRdb's copy, which holds only in-frame ones; the method was immunoSEQ multiplex PCR. The sample is made up of over 250,000 clones, none counted only once. As for this clone: Its antigen is unknown. The germline and genes are mouse ones. Sequencing ends 4 residues short of the CDR3 end; the germline J gene provides the rest. In the same sample, other DNA sequences code for this CDR3.

V dropped 2 bases and J dropped 2 bases, with 7 bases sitting between them. This CDR3 has 13 residues. Per germline, CDR1 NNHDY and CDR2 SYVADS. The sample consisted of CD4+ T cells sorted from a lymph node. The TCR originated in a C3H/HeJ mouse with alopecia areata. Strain MHC haplotype: H2-k. The V call is TRBV13-3, the J call TRBJ1-2, with D possibly matching TRBD1 (5 bases). The part of the CDR3 DNA that was read is TGTGCCAGCAGTGACCAGGGTAACTCC. Protein sequence: CASSDQGNS. The entire CDR3 reads CASSDQGNSDYTF.